This TCR beta chain was captured by sequencing in a study of shared clonotypes between healthy human individuals. With regard to this clone: Its antigen is as yet unknown.

Using immunoSEQ multiplex PCR, the repertoire was profiled, and TCRdb retains in-frame clones only, with some absent. The sample lists 640,000 or so clones, about two thirds occurring once. Whole-study results and caveats: Depth was large, yet rarefaction showed that sorted-subset sequencing was incomplete. Measured sharing among donors was expected to vary with sequencing depth.

V was shortened by 0 bases and J by 3 bases, with 6 bases between the two germline ends. CDR1 and CDR2 from the germline V gene are SGHRS and YFSETQ. The CDR3 totals 14 residues. The receptor's source is a woman younger than 45 in good health. The V and J genes are TRBV5-1 and TRBJ2-2; D is ambiguous. The sample taken for sequencing was memory CD4+ T cells sorted from blood. Regarding subset: CD45RA-negative fraction. In DNA form, the CDR3 reads TGCGCCAGCAGCTTGGAGGATCACACCGGGGAGCTGTTTTTT. Translating it yields CASSLEDHTGELFF.